Listed here are 32 T cell receptor beta chains from one sample, sequenced in a study of beta chain features in type 1 diabetes. Study results and limitations: The study found moderately but significantly shorter TCRB CDR3s in all four CD4+ subsets of Type 1 diabetes patients.

These receptors' antigens are unknown. Sequencing targeted expressed TCRB transcripts, as all isolated RNA had been reverse transcribed. Generated by immunoSEQ multiplex PCR, the TCRdb table keeps only in-frame clones and is missing some. The sample contains around 160,000 clones, roughly 60% of which appear only once. Sequencing was done on a sample of naive CD4+ T cells from blood. Receptor source: a man younger than 40 with type 1 diabetes.

The chain carries TRBV6-1 and TRBJ2-5; 7 bases map to TRBD1. V lost 7 bases to trimming and J lost 5 bases; unmatched junction nucleotides: 13. This CDR3 is built from 15 residues. Germline CDR1 reads MNHNS; CDR2 reads SASEGT. This chain's CDR3 is CASIPTGKSGETQYF. The CDR3, as DNA: TGTGCCAGCATCCCGACAGGGAAGTCGGGTGAGACCCAGTACTTC.

This clone was counted a few times. CDR3 sequence reads: CSVGSWGEKLFF. The CDR3 bases are TGCAGCGTCGGGTCATGGGGTGAAAAACTGTTTTTT. The chain is built from TRBV29-1 and TRBJ1-4; D is unclear. The CDR3 spans 12 residues. The V gene lost 6 bases and the J gene lost 7 bases, with 12 bases spanning the gap. Germline CDR1 reads SQVTM; CDR2 reads ANQGSEA.

The J gene is TRBJ2-3, the V gene TRBV29-1, with 9 bases lining up with TRBD1. The CDR3 contains 13 residues. V shed 7 bases and J 2 bases; nucleotides not matched to a gene: 4. Germline CDR1 is SQVTM and CDR2 is ANQGSEA. The DNA for the CDR3 is TGCAGCGCCGGGACAGGGTCCACAGATACGCAGTATTTT. It encodes CSAGTGSTDTQYF.

The V call is TRBV7-2, the J call TRBJ2-5; 8 bases line up with TRBD1. CDR1 and CDR2 (germline): SGHTA, FQGNSA. The trim removed 1 base at V and 5 bases at J, leaving 6 bases unmatched. CDR3 size: 15 residues. CDR3 nucleotide sequence: TGTGCCAGCAGCTTAGATTTTAACAGGGGGGAGACCCAGTACTTC. Translating gives CASSLDFNRGETQYF.

The J gene is TRBJ2-5, the V gene TRBV7-6; D uncertain. The CDR3 is 14 amino acids. Between the trimmed V and J ends, which lost 4 bases and 5 bases, there was a span of 14 bases. The germline V gene encodes CDR1 SGHVS and CDR2 FNYEAQ. The CDR3, as DNA: TGTGCCAGCAGCTCCCAGCCCCAGCTGGAGACCCAGTACTTC. Translation gives CASSSQPQLETQYF.

This rearrangement joins TRBV11-3 to TRBJ1-6, with 9 positions matching TRBD1. There are 14 residues in the CDR3. Germline values: CDR1 SGHNT, CDR2 YENEEA. The V gene end was trimmed by 4 bases and the J gene end by 10 bases; junction bases not matched to a gene: 5. The CDR3 DNA follows: TGTGCCAGCAGCTCCGGGACAGGGACCTCACCCCTCCACTTT. It translates to CASSSGTGTSPLHF.

This rearrangement joins TRBV6-1 to TRBJ2-2; D possibly matches TRBD1 or TRBD2 (5 bases each). In germline, CDR1 is MNHNS, CDR2 SASEGT. CDR3 length: 13 amino acids. Here the CDR3 reads CAGEQANTGELFF. The CDR3 nucleotides read TGTGCGGGGGAACAAGCGAACACCGGGGAGCTGTTTTTT.

The chain links TRBV19 to TRBJ1-6, with D possibly being TRBD1 (5 bases). Trimming pared 3 bases from V and 5 bases from J, leaving 11 bases between. Germline V gives CDR1 LNHDA, CDR2 SQIVND (reference sequence). The CDR3 is made up of 15 amino acids. As DNA, the CDR3 is TGTGCCAGTAGTATCTGGGACGGAGATAATTCACCCCTCCACTTT. It is translated as CASSIWDGDNSPLHF.

The V gene is TRBV25-1, the J gene TRBJ1-2; 7 bases align to TRBD1. V shed 3 bases, J shed 3 bases, and the junction held 4 bases outside the gene matches. CDR3 length: 14 residues. CDR1 is MGHDK and CDR2 is SYGVNS in the germline V gene. This CDR3 reads CASSDRGLDYGYTF. CDR3 bases: TGTGCCAGCAGTGATAGGGGGCTAGACTATGGCTACACCTTC.

V and J are TRBV15 and TRBJ2-3; the D is unclear. This CDR3 region has 14 residues. The germline V and J ends were trimmed by 0 bases and 3 bases, with 7 bases remaining between them. CDR1 is LNHNV, CDR2 YYDKDF, per germline (reference sequence). The CDR3 bases are TGTGCCACCAGCAGAGATGGGATGACAGATACGCAGTATTTT. Amino acid sequence: CATSRDGMTDTQYF.

This clone showed up just once. The chain recombines TRBV9 with TRBJ1-2; D is perhaps TRBD1 (5 bases). CDR3 size: 11 residues. V shed 3 bases and J shed 10 bases, with 10 bases lying between them. Germline values: CDR1 SGDLS, CDR2 YYNGEE. The CDR3 sequence: CASSDRDSYTF. For the CDR3, the DNA is TGTGCCAGCAGCGACCGGGACTCCTACACCTTC.

This clone was recorded a few times. The V and J genes are TRBV6-5 and TRBJ2-1, with 10 bases matching TRBD1. CDR1 MNHEY and CDR2 SVGAGI come from the germline V gene. This CDR3 has 15 amino acids. Unmatched junction bases numbered 6, after V lost 6 bases and J lost 4 bases. The CDR3 reads CASRQGQGHYNEQFF. The DNA of the CDR3 is TGTGCCAGCAGGCAGGGACAGGGGCATTACAATGAGCAGTTCTTC.

The J gene is TRBJ2-1, the V gene TRBV2; tentative D call: TRBD1 (6 bases). Looked up from germline, CDR1 is SNHLY and CDR2 is FYNNEI. The CDR3 sequence is 13 residues long. Trimming shortened V by 5 bases and J by 4 bases, and 9 bases separated the two germline ends. For the CDR3, the DNA is TGTGCCAGCAGTACTACAGGGTACAATGAGCAGTTCTTC. Its translation is CASSTTGYNEQFF.

Turning to this clone: This sample also contains other DNA sequences that code for the same CDR3. This chain links TRBV18 with TRBJ2-3; TRBD2 aligns across 10 bases. In germline, CDR1 is KGHSH, CDR2 LQKENI. The CDR3 loop spans 15 amino acids. Germline trimming cut 2 bases from V and 2 bases from J; bases unmatched to any gene: 1. The CDR3 DNA is TGTGCCAGCTCACCAGGACTAGCGGCCACAGATACGCAGTATTTT. Protein sequence: CASSPGLAATDTQYF.

This chain connects TRBV7-9 to TRBJ1-2; tentative D call: TRBD1 (5 bases). V was shortened by 0 bases and J by 8 bases, with 13 bases between the two germline ends. Germline V gene data show CDR1 as SEHNR and CDR2 as FQNEAQ (reference sequence). This CDR3 is 14 amino acids long. CDR3 nucleotide sequence: TGTGCCAGCAGCTTAGCGGCGGAGGGGCACGGCTACACCTTC. Its translation: CASSLAAEGHGYTF.

The CDR3 coding sequence is TGCGCCAGCAGCCAAGGTTGGGGTCAAGAGACCCAGTACTTC. It yields the protein CASSQGWGQETQYF. V gene TRBV4-1 combines with J gene TRBJ2-5, with no clear D. This CDR3 is built from 14 residues. V was shortened by 1 base and J by 2 bases, with 8 bases between the two germline ends. CDR1 MGHRA and CDR2 YSYEKL come from the germline V gene.

A few counts support this clone. The gene calls are TRBV11-2 and TRBJ2-7; tentatively, D is TRBD1 (6 bases). Germline CDR1 SGHAT, CDR2 FQNNGV. The CDR3 runs 13 residues. Trimming took 4 bases from V and 7 from J, leaving 14 bases between them. CDR3 DNA sequence: TGTGCCAGCAGCTCCCCACACAGGGCAGAGCAGTACTTC. This sequence encodes CASSSPHRAEQYF.

The chain employs TRBV5-1 and TRBJ2-5; D is unclear. The CDR3 spans 13 residues. V was clipped by 1 base and J by 4 bases, with 8 bases between them. Germline assignment: CDR1 SGHRS and CDR2 YFSETQ. The CDR3 DNA follows: TGCGCCAGCAGCTTGTTCTCCCGAGAGACCCAGTACTTC. Its translation is CASSLFSRETQYF.

This clone was seen only once. This rearrangement joins TRBV9 to TRBJ2-2; 8 nucleotides line up with TRBD2. Germline CDR1 SGDLS, CDR2 YYNGEE. V shed 4 bases and J 4 bases; nucleotides not matched to a gene: 3. The CDR3 totals 14 residues. CDR3 sequence reads: CASSKAGGTGELFF. CDR3 DNA: TGTGCCAGCAGCAAGGCGGGGGGCACCGGGGAGCTGTTTTTT.

This clone turned up a few times. The DNA of the CDR3 is TGTGCCTGGAGATATTCTGGGGCCCAGTACTTC. Translated, it gives CAWRYSGAQYF. The chain has TRBV30 and TRBJ2-5, with D hard to call. The CDR3 has 11 residues. V lost 3 bases and J 9 bases, leaving 11 bases between the germline ends. Germline lookup yields CDR1 GTSNPN and CDR2 SVGIG (reference sequence).

V and J are TRBV30 and TRBJ1-6, with TRBD1 as a possible D gene (6 bases). The CDR3 is 15 residues long. Looked up from germline, CDR1 is GTSNPN and CDR2 is SVGIG (reference sequence). Deletions cut 8 bases from V and 4 bases from J, with 18 bases between. The DNA for the CDR3 is TGTGCCGGAACAGGGATCCAACCTTATAATTCACCCCTCCACTTT. Its translation is CAGTGIQPYNSPLHF. The entire variable domain, with the rest obtained from reference TRBV30 and TRBJ1-6, is as follows: SQTIHQWPATLVQPVGSPLSLECTVEGTSNPNLYWYRQAAGRGLQLLFYSVGIGQISSEVPQNLSASRPQDRQFILSSKKLLLSDSGFYLCAGTGIQPYNSPLHFGNGTRLTVT.

The gene calls are TRBV27 and TRBJ1-6; TRBD1 is a possible D gene (6 bases). The germline V and J ends were trimmed by 9 bases and 3 bases, with 18 bases remaining between them. CDR1 MNHEY and CDR2 SMNVEV come from the germline V gene (reference sequence). CDR3 length: 16 residues. CDR3 protein: CASSDGGTHYNSPLHF. The CDR3, as DNA: TGTGCCAGTTCCGACGGGGGGACACACTATAATTCACCCCTCCACTTT.

This clone has a handful of counts. V usage is TRBV30 and J usage is TRBJ2-1, with 12 bases lining up with TRBD2. From germline, CDR1 is GTSNPN and CDR2 SVGIG (reference sequence). With V trimmed by 4 bases and J by 13 bases, 5 bases remained unmatched. This CDR3 contains 12 residues. CDR3 sequence: CAWIQLAGGQFF. CDR3 nucleotide sequence: TGTGCCTGGATCCAACTAGCGGGGGGACAGTTCTTC.

The count of this clone is one. The chain combines TRBV25-1 with TRBJ1-3; no clear D gene. CDR1 and CDR2 from the germline V gene are MGHDK and SYGVNS. This CDR3 has 15 residues. Trimming pared 3 bases from V and 4 bases from J, leaving 13 bases between. CDR3 DNA sequence: TGTGCCAGCAGTGATTTAAAAGGGTCCGGAAACACCATATATTTT. It encodes CASSDLKGSGNTIYF.

This clone occurred a few times. This chain connects TRBV29-1 to TRBJ2-5; D is unclear. The germline V gene encodes CDR1 SQVTM and CDR2 ANQGSEA. CDR3 length equals 12 residues. V lost 7 bases to trimming and J lost 7 bases, with 16 bases between them. Here the CDR3 reads CSARVGDLTQYF. In nucleotides, the CDR3 is TGCAGCGCCCGAGTTGGGGATTTGACCCAGTACTTC.

The chain uses TRBV23-1 and TRBJ1-5; TRBD1 is a possible D gene (5 bases). TRBV23-1 is an open reading frame, and its role is uncertain. This CDR3 has 14 residues. Between the trimmed V and J ends, which lost 3 bases and 7 bases, there was a span of 13 bases. CDR3 nucleotide sequence: TGCGCCAGCAGTCACCCAGGGTGGAACCAGCCCCAGCATTTT. Its protein is CASSHPGWNQPQHF.

CDR3 in amino acids: CAGSGQANEKLFF. The CDR3 DNA follows: TGTGCCGGATCCGGACAGGCAAATGAAAAACTGTTTTTT. This chain joins TRBV30 and TRBJ1-4; 7 positions agree with TRBD1. Germline CDR1 GTSNPN, CDR2 SVGIG (reference sequence). V lost 8 bases to trimming and J lost 5 bases; unmatched junction nucleotides: 8. The CDR3 has 13 amino acids.

V and J are TRBV10-3 and TRBJ1-1; D may be TRBD1 (6 bases). The CDR3 extends over 13 amino acids. CDR1 is ENHRY and CDR2 is SYGVKD in the germline V gene. Trimming left V 6 bases short and J 3 bases short, with 11 bases between. CDR3 loop: CAISPNRDTEAFF. DNA of the CDR3: TGTGCCATCAGCCCGAACAGGGACACTGAAGCTTTCTTT.

There are a few counts of this clone. For the CDR3, the DNA is TGTGCCAGCTATAACACAGATACGCAGTATTTT. This codes for CASYNTDTQYF. The chain joins TRBV2 to TRBJ2-3; no definite D call. The germline CDR1 and CDR2 sequences are SNHLY and FYNNEI. Trimming removed 8 bases at V and 2 bases at J, with 5 bases between. The length of the CDR3 is 11 residues.

This clone was seen more than once but under ten times. The chain combines TRBV29-1 with TRBJ2-3, with 7 positions matching TRBD1. Trimming took 5 bases from V and 5 from J; bases not matched to a gene: 7. The CDR3 spans 13 residues. The germline CDR1 and CDR2 sequences are SQVTM and ANQGSEA. In DNA form, the CDR3 reads TGCAGCGTTCTCCACAGGGGTAAAGATACGCAGTATTTT. It is translated as CSVLHRGKDTQYF.

The V gene is TRBV29-1, the J gene TRBJ2-1; D unclear. This CDR3 contains 12 residues. V was pared by 2 bases and J by 4 bases, with 6 bases between. The germline CDR1 and CDR2 sequences are SQVTM and ANQGSEA. The CDR3 region is CSVERSYNEQFF. The CDR3 nucleotides are TGCAGCGTTGAAAGGTCTTACAATGAGCAGTTCTTC.

The CDR3 loop is CAWSDGTSSSYNEQFF. The CDR3 DNA sequence: TGTGCCTGGAGTGACGGGACGTCCAGCTCCTACAATGAGCAGTTCTTC. This chain links TRBV30 with TRBJ2-1; D tentatively fits TRBD1 or TRBD2 (5 bases each). The germline V gene has CDR1 GTSNPN and CDR2 SVGIG (reference sequence). This CDR3 is built from 16 residues. V dropped 1 base and J dropped 0 bases, with 13 bases sitting between them.